Below, one T cell receptor (beta chain) is given with its context. What it binds is not known. These data are taken from a study of cytomegalovirus exposure and HLA in healthy donors. The PCR had 60 Vbeta and 13 Jbeta primers. Sequencing used immunoSEQ multiplex PCR; TCRdb keeps in-frame clones, though not all of them. This table holds 95,000 to 150,000 clones, over 70% found once. Germline loops: CDR1 LNHNV, CDR2 YYDKDF (reference sequence). The CDR3 contains 12 residues. V lost 7 bases and J 3 bases, leaving 7 bases between the germline ends. Whole-study findings and limits: Sequences of the TCR beta chain were said to predict the HLA-A and HLA-B alleles of most subjects accurately.

The rearrangement links TRBV15 to TRBJ2-1; no firm D call. This receptor was identified in a woman aged 50 to 60 in good health and CMV-seronegative. The specimen sequenced was PBMCs. DNA of the CDR3: TGTGCCACCACAGAACACTACAATGAGCAGTTCTTC. Translating it yields CATTEHYNEQFF.